The clone carrying this TCR beta chain was observed a handful of times. The antigen is not known. TCRdb reprocessed the RT-PCR reads via MiXCR and lists one record per CDR3 protein. Of about 190,000 distinct CDR3 sequences in the sample, roughly an eighth were seen once. The CDR3 totals 20 residues. The trim removed 4 bases at V and 0 bases at J, leaving 15 bases unmatched. The V gene's germline CDR1 is SGHVS and CDR2 FQNEAQ. The sample belongs to a study of response to subunit inactivated influenza vaccine. Overall study findings and caveats: Researchers suggested that each seasonal influenza vaccination recruits few new T cells.

The TCR originated in a man aged 45-65 years who received an inactivated influenza vaccine. Sequenced here: CD8+ T cells sorted from PBMCs, sampled less than 6 days after vaccination. The J gene is TRBJ2-7, the V gene TRBV7-8, with 13 bases identical to TRBD2. The CDR3 coding sequence is TGTGCCAGCAGCTCGCCAAGACCCGGGACTAGCGGGAATAGCTCCTACGAGCAGTACTTC. Translation gives CASSSPRPGTSGNSSYEQYF.